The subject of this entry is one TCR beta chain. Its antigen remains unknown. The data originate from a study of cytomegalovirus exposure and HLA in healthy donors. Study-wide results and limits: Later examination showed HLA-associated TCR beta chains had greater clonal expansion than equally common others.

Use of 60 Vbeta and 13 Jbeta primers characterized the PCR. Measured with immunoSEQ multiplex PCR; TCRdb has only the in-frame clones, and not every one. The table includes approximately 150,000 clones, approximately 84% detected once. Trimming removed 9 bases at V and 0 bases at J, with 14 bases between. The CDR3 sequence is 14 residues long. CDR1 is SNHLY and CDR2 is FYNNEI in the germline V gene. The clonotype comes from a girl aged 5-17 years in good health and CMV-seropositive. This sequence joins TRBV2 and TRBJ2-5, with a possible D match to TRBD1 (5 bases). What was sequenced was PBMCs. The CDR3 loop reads CASTDRYHQETQYF. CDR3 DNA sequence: TGTGCCAGTACCGACAGATACCACCAAGAGACCCAGTACTTC.